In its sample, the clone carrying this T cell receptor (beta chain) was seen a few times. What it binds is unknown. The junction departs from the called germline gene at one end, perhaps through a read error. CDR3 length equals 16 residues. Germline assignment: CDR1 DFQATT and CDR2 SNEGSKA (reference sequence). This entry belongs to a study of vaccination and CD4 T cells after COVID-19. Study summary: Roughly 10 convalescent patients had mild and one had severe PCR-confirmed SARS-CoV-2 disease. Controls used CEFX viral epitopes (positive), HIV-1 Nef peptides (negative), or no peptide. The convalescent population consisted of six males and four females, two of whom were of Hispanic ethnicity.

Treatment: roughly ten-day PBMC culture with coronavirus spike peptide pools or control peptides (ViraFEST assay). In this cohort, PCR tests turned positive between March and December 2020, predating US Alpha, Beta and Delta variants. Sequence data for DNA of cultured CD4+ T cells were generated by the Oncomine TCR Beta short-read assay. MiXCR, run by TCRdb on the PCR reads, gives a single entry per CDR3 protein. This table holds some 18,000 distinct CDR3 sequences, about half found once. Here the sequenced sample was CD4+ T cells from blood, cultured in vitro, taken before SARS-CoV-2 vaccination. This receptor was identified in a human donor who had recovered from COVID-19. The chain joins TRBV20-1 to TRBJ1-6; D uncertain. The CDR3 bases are TGTAGTGCTAGCGGGCCGGCGAGCTCCTATAATTCACCCCTCCACTTT. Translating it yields CSASGPASSYNSPLHF.